This entry describes one TCR beta chain. Its specific antigen is unknown. The reads were generated on an Illumina HiSeq 2000. TCR beta cDNA libraries were made by 5'RACE template switching that added a universal primer site and unique molecular identifiers. cDNA synthesis was primed from the TCR beta constant segment and was followed by two successive PCR amplification steps. The authors processed their data as follows. Reads were demultiplexed and grouped by UMI with MIGEC, and clonotypes were assembled and quantified with MiTCR. To exclude erroneous sequences, only TCR cDNA sequences supported by at least two reads were retained. The tcR package was used for downstream repertoire analysis, and clonotypes were matched across fractions by CDR3 nucleotide sequence plus V segment. VDJmatch was used to annotate antigen specificity against VDJdb, with one amino acid substitution in CDR3 allowed. Through TCRdb reprocessing, the reads give one entry per CDR3 protein sequence; DNA is omitted. What appears here as the V and J calls and clone size reflects TCRdb's work, not the paper's. This sample's table has entries for 550,000 to 600,000 distinct CDR3 sequences. Jointly, the top ten make up around 3.3% of the sample.

A commercial ELISA kit detecting HCMV-specific IgG in serum was used to determine HCMV serostatus. Ficoll density gradient centrifugation was used to isolate peripheral blood mononuclear cells from blood. The data originate from a study of T cells expressing NK-cell markers (TCRdb year 2020). Some background on the complete study: In sorted CD3+CD56+NKG2C+, CD3+CD56+NKG2C- and CD3+CD56-NKG2C+ T-cell subsets from eight or nine donors, TCR beta-chain repertoires were profiled. Seven of the eight sequenced donors were HCMV-seropositive and one was HCMV-seronegative. Randomly selected healthy volunteers, three men and five women, were used as the eight sequenced donors. Libraries were sequenced as 2 x 150 bp reads on Illumina HiSeq 2000/2500, MiSeq or NextSeq. Broader findings and caveats from the paper: Those dominant clonotypes were again the most abundant among CD3+CD56-NKG2C+ cells in several donors, at roughly 25-60.1%. In six donors, the dominant CD3+CD56+NKG2C+ clonotypes were among the top 10 CD8+ clonotypes and accounted for roughly 1.0-8% of CD8+ T cells. Whether the expanded NKG2C-expressing T cell clones were specific for HCMV antigens was left unclear.

Sequences SGHDT (CDR1) and YYEEEE (CDR2) are obtained from the germline V gene. The CDR3 goes from the cysteine to the phenylalanine over 16 residues. The protein alone is recorded here. The specimen was blood T cells: a sorted CD56 or NKG2C T cell subset, CD4+ or CD8+ T cells, or bulk PBMC T cells (not recorded which). The source of this sequence is a man between 18 and 29 years old in good health. Donor details come from another sample of the same person, matched by shared clones. The sequence is built from TRBV5-6 and TRBJ2-3; absent DNA, TCRdb's TRBD1 call cannot be checked. CDR3 reads: CASSLAASGPTVTQYF.